The clone carrying this T cell receptor beta chain counts as medium-sized (0.01 to 0.1%). Its antigen is as yet unknown. A mixed TRB-A/B primer pool amplified rearranged TRB by multiplex touch-down PCR. TCRdb re-called the multiplex PCR reads with MiXCR, one entry per CDR3 protein. The table has 900 to 1,300 distinct CDR3 sequences, about 26% seen once; the top ten hold about 15%. These data come from a study of T cell repertoires in aging, cancer and after chemotherapy. At the level of the study: Pre- and post-chemotherapy samples were paired from chronic lymphocytic leukemia patients treated with fludarabine- or bendamustine-based regimens.

Germline CDR1 reads SGHNT; CDR2 reads YYREEE (reference sequence). Deletions cut 4 bases from V and 5 bases from J, with 10 bases between. The CDR3 has 12 amino acids. The template was genomic DNA from peripheral blood, not RNA. General observations from the study: Rebound thymic output was suggested by rising median generation probability during chemotherapy in each cancer cohort.

The V gene is TRBV5-4, the J gene TRBJ2-7; no clear D gene. The source is a human donor with a blood cancer. The sample taken for sequencing was blood. The CDR3 nucleotides are TGTGCCAGCAGCAGGATTAAGGACGAGCAGTACTTC. Its translation: CASSRIKDEQYF.